These T cell receptor beta chains were read from a single sample in a study of CXCR3-negative and CXCR3-positive naive CD8 T cells. TCRdb re-called the 5' RACE reads and gives one entry per CDR3 protein, without DNA. This listing includes about 5,500 distinct CDR3 sequences. Sequencing input: naive CXCR3- CD8+ T cells from blood. These receptor sequences come from a human donor in good health. Some clones in this sample may be carry-over from other donors' samples. Each CDR3 is given with its conserved first and last residue. For some rows the clone size is stated as once, few or many, or as a class when expanded; others skip it.

J,size,V,CDR3
TRBJ2-1,NA,TRBV29-1,CSVAAGGSYNEQFF
TRBJ2-1,NA,TRBV5-6,CASSLALGTEYNEQFF
TRBJ2-7,medium-sized,TRBV18,CASSPTQGGLSSYEQYF
TRBJ2-5,NA,TRBV29-1,CSVEGVLAEQETQYF
TRBJ1-1,NA,TRBV19,CASSIGGDYYTEAFF
TRBJ2-7,medium-sized,TRBV29-1,CSVGGPYEQYF
TRBJ1-5,NA,TRBV3-1,CASSQIRQGLLNQPQHF
TRBJ1-1,NA,TRBV12-3/TRBV12-4,CASRLDRGEAFF
TRBJ2-7,NA,TRBV20-1,CSARDRDAPLYEQYF
TRBJ2-1,medium-sized,TRBV19,CASSYDYNEQFF
TRBJ1-1,medium-sized,TRBV11-1,CASSPEGQGSTEAFF
TRBJ1-1,NA,TRBV19,CASSMSVGTEAFF
TRBJ2-7,NA,TRBV9,CASTQGASGSYEQYF
TRBJ1-1,NA,TRBV7-9,CASSLALGDYYTEAFF
TRBJ2-2,medium-sized,TRBV29-1,CSVRRPGTNTGELFF
TRBJ1-1,medium-sized,TRBV29-1,CSAHGGRTAEAFF
TRBJ2-7,medium-sized,TRBV20-1,CSASLPDTYEQYF
TRBJ2-5,medium-sized,TRBV29-1,CSVEGTPKTGGLGETQYF
TRBJ1-1,NA,TRBV6-5,CASSYLPSMNTEAFF
TRBJ2-1,medium-sized,TRBV20-1,CSASDRAYNEQFF
TRBJ2-1,NA,TRBV23-1,CASEGGRSEQFF
TRBJ1-2,NA,TRBV13,CASSFYREGYTF
TRBJ2-5,medium-sized,TRBV12-3/TRBV12-4,CASSPRQGVLETQYF
TRBJ2-2,medium-sized,TRBV19,CPRLKGQSNTGELFF
TRBJ2-7,medium-sized,TRBV5-1,CASSPGGYEQYF
TRBJ2-5,NA,TRBV3-1,CASSQPGQETQYF
TRBJ2-2,NA,TRBV6-2/TRBV6-3,CASSYPHRGGTGELFF
TRBJ2-1,medium-sized,TRBV12-3/TRBV12-4,CASSASLAGGPLEQFF
TRBJ2-7,NA,TRBV20-1,CSAETGTETYEQYF
TRBJ2-7,NA,TRBV9,CASSAPYEDEQYF
TRBJ2-7,medium-sized,TRBV29-1,CSVRGQGEQYF
TRBJ1-2,NA,TRBV14,CASSQQGLLNYGYTF
TRBJ2-1,medium-sized,TRBV29-1,CSVEEWRGTSNEQFF
TRBJ2-3,NA,TRBV12-3/TRBV12-4,CASTLGLEVDTQYF
TRBJ2-3,NA,TRBV11-2,CASSPFPGTDTQYF
TRBJ2-3,NA,TRBV11-2,CASSPGPDTQYF
TRBJ2-3,NA,TRBV20-1,CSARGPSRLAGGTSSTDTQYF
TRBJ2-3,NA,TRBV6-5,CASSSLQGYTDTQYF
TRBJ2-2,medium-sized,TRBV6-5,CASSYGVLSPPGQGAGELFF
TRBJ2-3,NA,TRBV11-2,CASSFGAVSNTDTQYF
TRBJ2-7,NA,TRBV4-3,CASSQEVGGATYEQYF
TRBJ1-2,medium-sized,TRBV12-3/TRBV12-4,CASQFSPPRGFYGYTF
TRBJ1-4,medium-sized,TRBV6-6,CASSSQGAGEKLFF
TRBJ2-5,NA,TRBV29-1,CSAREADQETQYF
TRBJ2-2,NA,TRBV2,CASSEDSTGELFF
TRBJ2-7,medium-sized,TRBV3-1,CASSQVGQGNYEQYF
TRBJ2-1,medium-sized,TRBV7-2,CASSLTGGPIDEQFF
TRBJ2-2,medium-sized,TRBV6-6,CASSLGQNTGELFF
TRBJ2-7,medium-sized,TRBV6-1,CAMGRGAYEQYF
TRBJ2-7,NA,TRBV7-9,CASSITAYEQYF
TRBJ1-6,NA,TRBV7-6,CASSLETPPYNSPLHF
TRBJ2-7,medium-sized,TRBV12-3/TRBV12-4,CASSIFGLAGTYEQYF
TRBJ1-2,NA,TRBV24-1,CATSDLENGYTF